Listed below are T cell receptor beta chains from one sample, sequenced in a study of tumor T cells in aggressive B-cell lymphoma. The assay was immunoSEQ multiplex PCR, and TCRdb's table has in-frame clones only and misses some. The table for this sample gives roughly 50 clones. Sequences were obtained from tumor tissue. All receptors come from an adult with diffuse large B cell lymphoma. Both conserved end residues are trimmed from each CDR3.

TRBJ2-1 | TRBV27 | ASNRMTETASYNEQF
TRBJ1-5 | TRBV6-1 | ASSVFGDQPQH
TRBJ2-3 | TRBV4-3 | ASSQDATGTDTQY
TRBJ1-1 | TRBV5-6 | ASSITWNTEAF
TRBJ2-2 | TRBV15 | ATSRVRAGELF
TRBJ2-1 | TRBV4-2 | ASSPVGLSSYNEQF
TRBJ2-1 | TRBV27 | ASSRMTGTASYNEQF
TRBJ2-3 | TRBV6-5 | ASSMTGKSDTQY
TRBJ2-6 | TRBV15 | ATSGSTRAARLNVLT
TRBJ2-7 | TRBV29-1 | SVESQGSYEQY
TRBJ2-5 | TRBV6-6 | ASSSGTELQETQY
. | TRBV7-2 | ASSPRAGGLGEQY
TRBJ2-5 | TRBV18 | ASSHEFRDQETQY
TRBJ1-2 | TRBV18 | ASSPAFPGQGVGYT